Described below is a single T cell receptor (beta chain) sequence and its context. No antigen is known for it. The sample belongs to a study of shared clonotypes between healthy human individuals. Clones were read by immunoSEQ multiplex PCR, and TCRdb kept only the in-frame ones, dropping some. The sample consists of hundreds of thousands of clones, around 73% of them appearing once. V lost 0 bases and J 0 bases, leaving 12 bases between the germline ends. The CDR3 is 16 amino acids. Germline V CDR1 and CDR2: SGHAT, FQDESV (reference sequence). Study results and caveats: Sampling used blood alone; tissue repertoires probably differ. All-four-donor shared clonotypes had higher generation probabilities than non-shared clonotypes did. Naive CD4 clonotypes overlapped across a handful of donors at approximately 4.5%.

The specimen was memory CD4+ T cells sorted from blood. Subset indicated: CD45RA-negative fraction. The chain combines TRBV11-1 with TRBJ2-7; tentatively, D is TRBD1 (6 bases). This clonotype originated in a woman aged 25 to 39 in good health. CDR3 protein: CASSLATDRSSYEQYF. For the CDR3, the DNA is TGTGCCAGCAGCTTAGCTACAGACAGGTCCTCCTACGAGCAGTACTTC.